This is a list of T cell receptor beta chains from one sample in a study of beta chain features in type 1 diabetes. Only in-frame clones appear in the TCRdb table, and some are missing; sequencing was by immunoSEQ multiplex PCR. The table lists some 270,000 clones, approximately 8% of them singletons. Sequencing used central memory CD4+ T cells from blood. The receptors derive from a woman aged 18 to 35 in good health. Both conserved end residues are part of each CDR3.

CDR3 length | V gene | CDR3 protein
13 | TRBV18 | CASSPGVKLGYTF
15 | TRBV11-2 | CASSLETGIYNEQFF
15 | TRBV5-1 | CASSANKPWDYGYTF
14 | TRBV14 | CASSQGSSTDTQYF
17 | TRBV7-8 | CASSLVAGTGGTPEQFF
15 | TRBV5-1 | CASSLALAGADTQYF
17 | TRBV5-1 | CASSLGLAGTLQETQYF
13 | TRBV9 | CASSVRQQETQYF
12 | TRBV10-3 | CAISPHSYEQYF
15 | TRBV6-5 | CASQGSSTARAGYTF
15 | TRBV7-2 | CASSLALNPPDTQYF
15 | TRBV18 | CASSPLGTGPYEQYF
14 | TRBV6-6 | CASQRQGSQVEQFF
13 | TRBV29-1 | CSAEDRLNTEAFF
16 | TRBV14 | CASSHGLAGTSYEQYF
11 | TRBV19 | CASSQQGPHHF
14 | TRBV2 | CASSVGISPNEQYF
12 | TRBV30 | CAWRGAKSPLHF
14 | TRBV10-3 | CAISDKGSNQPQHF
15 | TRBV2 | CASSSQTQGLGGYTF
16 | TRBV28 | CASNTQGVGGNYGYTF
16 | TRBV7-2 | CASSQAWISSYNEQFF
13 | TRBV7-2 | CASSFTVNTEAFF
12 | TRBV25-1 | CASSDGRGPQHF
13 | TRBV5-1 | CASSLVPGEKLFF
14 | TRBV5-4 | CASSLQGARNEQFF
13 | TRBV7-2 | CASSLGGIRSQYF
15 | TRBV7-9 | CASSSLGLAAPTQYF
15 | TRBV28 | CASSSPGTYSSPLHF
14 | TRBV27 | CASSLSGLIYEQYF
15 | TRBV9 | CASSVVGAPKETQYF
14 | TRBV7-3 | CASGPGVGTDTQYF
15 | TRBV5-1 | CASSLMDRNPSPLHF
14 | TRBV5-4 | CASSLYVTEETQYF
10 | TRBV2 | CASSVVSYTF
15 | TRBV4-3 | CASSHALAETYEQYF
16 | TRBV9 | CASSVLSSPNQETQYF
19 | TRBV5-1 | CASSLGGTSSARSPDTQYF
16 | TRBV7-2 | CASNDGQGSGNQPQHF
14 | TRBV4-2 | CASSLQGADQPQHF
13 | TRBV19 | CASGRTGGNTIYF
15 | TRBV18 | CASSPQGGIDTEAFF
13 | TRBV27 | CASRLTSWQPQHF
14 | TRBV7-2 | CASSLDSRVGELFF
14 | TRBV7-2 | CASSLATGSTEAFF
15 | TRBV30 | CAWSVLDREGSEAFF
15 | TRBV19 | CASSMVDRGNQPQHF
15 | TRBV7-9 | CASSLLGQPNSPLHF
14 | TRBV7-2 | CASSPRTGLGEQYF